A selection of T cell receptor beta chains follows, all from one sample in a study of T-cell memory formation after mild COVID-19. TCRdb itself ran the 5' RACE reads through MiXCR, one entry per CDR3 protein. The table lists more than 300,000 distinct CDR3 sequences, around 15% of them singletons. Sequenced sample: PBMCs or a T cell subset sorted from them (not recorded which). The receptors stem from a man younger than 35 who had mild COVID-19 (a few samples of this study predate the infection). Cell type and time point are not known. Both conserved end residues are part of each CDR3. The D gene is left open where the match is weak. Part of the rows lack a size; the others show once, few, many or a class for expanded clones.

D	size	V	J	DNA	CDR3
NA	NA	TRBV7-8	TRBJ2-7	TGTGCCAGCAGCGCCCACCCTAGACTCAGCTCCTACGAGCAGTACTTC	CASSAHPRLSSYEQYF
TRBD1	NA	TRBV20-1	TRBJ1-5	TGCAGTGCCCCCTCCACAGGGGGCAATCAGCCCCAGCATTTT	CSAPSTGGNQPQHF
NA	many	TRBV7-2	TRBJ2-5	TGTGCCAGCAGCTTAGCTGGAACCTACCAAGAGACCCAGTACTTC	CASSLAGTYQETQYF
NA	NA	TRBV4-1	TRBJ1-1	TGCGCCAGCAGCTATAATCCGGGCCCCGCGGGCACTGAAGCTTTCTTT	CASSYNPGPAGTEAFF
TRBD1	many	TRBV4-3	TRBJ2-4	TGCGCCAGCAGCCAGCGACCGGGACAGAGCATTCAGTACTTC	CASSQRPGQSIQYF
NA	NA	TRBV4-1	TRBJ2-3	TGCGCCAGCAGCCCGCCAGCCGCAGATACGCAGTATTTT	CASSPPAADTQYF
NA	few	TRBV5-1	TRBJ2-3	TGCGCCAGCAGCCCTTCTAGCGGCACAGATACGCAGTATTTT	CASSPSSGTDTQYF
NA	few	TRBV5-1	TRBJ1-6	TGCGCCAGCAGCTTGGGTCAGGATCGAAATTCACCCCTCCACTTT	CASSLGQDRNSPLHF
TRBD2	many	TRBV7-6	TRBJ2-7	TGTGCCAGCAGCGGGGGGGAGAATTTCGAGCAGTACTTC	CASSGGENFEQYF
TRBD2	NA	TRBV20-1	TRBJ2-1	TGCAGTGCTAGCTACGCGGGAGGGGCGAGGAATGAGCAGTTCTTC	CSASYAGGARNEQFF
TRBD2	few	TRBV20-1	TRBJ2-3	TGCAGTGCTAGAGATTTGCCGAGGACTAGCGGGGATACGCAGTATTTT	CSARDLPRTSGDTQYF